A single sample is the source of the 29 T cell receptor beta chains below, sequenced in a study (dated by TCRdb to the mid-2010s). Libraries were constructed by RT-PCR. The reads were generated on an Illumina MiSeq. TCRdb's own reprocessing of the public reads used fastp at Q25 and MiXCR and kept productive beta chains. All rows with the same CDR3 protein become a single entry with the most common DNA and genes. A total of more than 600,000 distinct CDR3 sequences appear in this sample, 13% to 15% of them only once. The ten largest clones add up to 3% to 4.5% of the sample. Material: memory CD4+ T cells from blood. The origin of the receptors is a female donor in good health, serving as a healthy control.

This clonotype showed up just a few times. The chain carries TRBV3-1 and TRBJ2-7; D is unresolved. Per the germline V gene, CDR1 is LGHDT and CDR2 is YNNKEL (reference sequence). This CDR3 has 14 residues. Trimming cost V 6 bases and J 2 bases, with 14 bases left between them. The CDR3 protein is CASSQKTLTYEQYF. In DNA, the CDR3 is TGTGCCAGCAGTCAGAAAACGCTCACCTACGAGCAGTACTTC.

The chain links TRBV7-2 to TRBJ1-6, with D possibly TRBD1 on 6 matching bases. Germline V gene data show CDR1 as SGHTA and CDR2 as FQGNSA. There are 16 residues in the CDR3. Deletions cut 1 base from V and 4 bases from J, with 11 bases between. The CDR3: CASSLGRTAYNSPLHF. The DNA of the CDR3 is TGTGCCAGCAGCTTAGGCCGGACAGCTTATAATTCACCCCTCCACTTT.

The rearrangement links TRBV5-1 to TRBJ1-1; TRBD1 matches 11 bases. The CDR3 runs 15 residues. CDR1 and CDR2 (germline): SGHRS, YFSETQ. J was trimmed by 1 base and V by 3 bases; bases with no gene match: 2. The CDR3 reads CASSWGQGGNTEAFF. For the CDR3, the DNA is TGCGCCAGCAGCTGGGGACAGGGGGGGAACACTGAAGCTTTCTTT.

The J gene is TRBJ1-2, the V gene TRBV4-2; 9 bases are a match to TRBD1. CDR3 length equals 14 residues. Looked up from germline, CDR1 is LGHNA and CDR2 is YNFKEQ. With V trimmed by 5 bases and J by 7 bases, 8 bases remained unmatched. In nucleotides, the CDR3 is TGTGCCAGCAGCGGACAGGGGCTCACGGGTGGCTACACCTTC. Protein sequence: CASSGQGLTGGYTF.

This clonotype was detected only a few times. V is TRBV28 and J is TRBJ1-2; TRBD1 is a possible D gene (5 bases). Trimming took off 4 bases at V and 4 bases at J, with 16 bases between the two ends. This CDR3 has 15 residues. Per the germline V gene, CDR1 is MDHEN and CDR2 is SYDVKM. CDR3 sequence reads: CASSSEDTRFYGYTF. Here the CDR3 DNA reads TGTGCCAGCAGTTCAGAGGACACGCGTTTCTATGGCTACACCTTC.

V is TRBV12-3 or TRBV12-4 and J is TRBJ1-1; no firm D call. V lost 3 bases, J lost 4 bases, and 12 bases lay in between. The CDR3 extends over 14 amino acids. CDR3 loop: CASSFEGMSTEAFF. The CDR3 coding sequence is TGTGCCAGCAGTTTCGAGGGAATGAGCACTGAAGCTTTCTTT.

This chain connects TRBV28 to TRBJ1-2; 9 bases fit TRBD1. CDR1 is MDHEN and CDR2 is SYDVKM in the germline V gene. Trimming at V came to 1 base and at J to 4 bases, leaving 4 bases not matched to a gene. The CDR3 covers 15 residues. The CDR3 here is CASSLSTGGVYGYTF. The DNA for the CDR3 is TGTGCCAGCAGTTTATCTACAGGGGGCGTCTATGGCTACACCTTC.

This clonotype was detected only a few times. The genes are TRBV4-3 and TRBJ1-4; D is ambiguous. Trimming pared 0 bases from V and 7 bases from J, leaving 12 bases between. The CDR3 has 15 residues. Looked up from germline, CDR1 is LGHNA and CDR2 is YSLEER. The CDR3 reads CASSQDPSSTEKLFF. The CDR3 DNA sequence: TGCGCCAGCAGCCAAGATCCGTCCTCGACTGAAAAACTGTTTTTT.

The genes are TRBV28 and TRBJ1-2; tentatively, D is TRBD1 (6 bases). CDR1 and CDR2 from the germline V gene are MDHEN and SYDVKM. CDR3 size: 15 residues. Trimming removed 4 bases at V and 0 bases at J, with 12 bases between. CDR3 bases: TGTGCCAGCAGTTCCGTTGGGGGCGCTAACTATGGCTACACCTTC. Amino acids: CASSSVGGANYGYTF.

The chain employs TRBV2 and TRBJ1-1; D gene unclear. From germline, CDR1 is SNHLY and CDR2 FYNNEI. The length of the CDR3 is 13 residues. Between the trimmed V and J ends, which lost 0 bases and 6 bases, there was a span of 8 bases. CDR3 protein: CASSEAQWSEAFF. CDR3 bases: TGTGCCAGCAGTGAAGCGCAATGGTCTGAAGCTTTCTTT.

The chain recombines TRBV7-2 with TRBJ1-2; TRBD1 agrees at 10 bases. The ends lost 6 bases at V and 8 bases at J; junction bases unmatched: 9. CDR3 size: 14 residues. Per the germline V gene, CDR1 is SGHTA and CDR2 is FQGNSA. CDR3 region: CASSRRDRGEGYTF. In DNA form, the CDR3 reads TGTGCCAGCAGTCGCCGGGACAGGGGAGAAGGCTACACCTTC.

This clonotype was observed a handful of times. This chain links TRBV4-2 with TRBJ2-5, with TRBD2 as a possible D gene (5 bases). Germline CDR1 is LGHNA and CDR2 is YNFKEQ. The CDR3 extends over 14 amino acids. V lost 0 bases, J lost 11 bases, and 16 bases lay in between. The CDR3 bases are TGTGCCAGCAGCCAAGAGGAGGCCGGAGGACGTCAGTACTTC. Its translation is CASSQEEAGGRQYF.

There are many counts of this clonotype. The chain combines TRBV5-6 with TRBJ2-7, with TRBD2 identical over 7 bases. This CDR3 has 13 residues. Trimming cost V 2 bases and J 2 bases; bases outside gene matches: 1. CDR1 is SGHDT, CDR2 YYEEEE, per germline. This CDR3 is CASSFGRTYEQYF. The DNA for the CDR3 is TGTGCCAGCAGCTTCGGGAGGACCTACGAGCAGTACTTC.

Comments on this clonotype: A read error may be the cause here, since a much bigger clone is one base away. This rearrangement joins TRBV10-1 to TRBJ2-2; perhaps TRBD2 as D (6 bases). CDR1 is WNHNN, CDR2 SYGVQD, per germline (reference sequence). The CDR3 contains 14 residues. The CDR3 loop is CASSGEEVTGELSF. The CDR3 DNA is TGCGCCAGCAGTGGGGAGGAGGTCACCGGGGAGCTGTCTTTT.

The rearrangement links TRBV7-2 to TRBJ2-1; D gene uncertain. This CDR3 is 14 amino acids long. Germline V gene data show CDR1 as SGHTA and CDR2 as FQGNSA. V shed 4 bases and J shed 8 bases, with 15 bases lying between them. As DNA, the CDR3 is TGTGCCAGCAGCTGGGCCTCGTCTCAGGATGAGCAGTTCTTC. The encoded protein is CASSWASSQDEQFF.

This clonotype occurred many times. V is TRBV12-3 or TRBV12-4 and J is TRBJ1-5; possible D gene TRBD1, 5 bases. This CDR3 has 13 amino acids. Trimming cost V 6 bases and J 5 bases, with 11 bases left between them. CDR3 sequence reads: CASSLQGYQPQHF. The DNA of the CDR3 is TGTGCCAGCAGCTTGCAGGGTTATCAGCCCCAGCATTTT.

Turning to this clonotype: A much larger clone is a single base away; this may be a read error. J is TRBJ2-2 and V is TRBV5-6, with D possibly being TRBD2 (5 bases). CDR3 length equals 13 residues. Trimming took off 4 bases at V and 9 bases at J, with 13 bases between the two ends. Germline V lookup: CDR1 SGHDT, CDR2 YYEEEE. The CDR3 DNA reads TGTGCCAGCAGCCTGGGAGTTGACAGGGAGCTGTTTTTT. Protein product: CASSLGVDRELFF.

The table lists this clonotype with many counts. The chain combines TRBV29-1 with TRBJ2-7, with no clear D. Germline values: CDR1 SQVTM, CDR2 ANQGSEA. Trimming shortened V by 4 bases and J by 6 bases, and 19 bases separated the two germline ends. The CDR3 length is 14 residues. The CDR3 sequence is CSVGVGATTSEQYF. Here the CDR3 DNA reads TGCAGCGTTGGGGTAGGTGCAACGACGAGCGAGCAGTACTTC.

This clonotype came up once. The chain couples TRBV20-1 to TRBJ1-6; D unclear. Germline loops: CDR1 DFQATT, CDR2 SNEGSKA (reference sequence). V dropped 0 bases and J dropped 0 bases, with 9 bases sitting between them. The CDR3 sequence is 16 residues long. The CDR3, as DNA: TGCAGTGCTAGAGATTTACGAAGCTCCTATAATTCACCCCTCCACTTT. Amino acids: CSARDLRSSYNSPLHF.

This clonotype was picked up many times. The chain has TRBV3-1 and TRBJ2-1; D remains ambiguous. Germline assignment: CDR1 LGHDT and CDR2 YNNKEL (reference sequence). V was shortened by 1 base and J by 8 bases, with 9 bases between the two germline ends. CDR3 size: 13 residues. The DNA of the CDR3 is TGTGCCAGCAGCCAAGTGGGAAGGGATGAGCAGTTCTTC. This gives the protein CASSQVGRDEQFF.

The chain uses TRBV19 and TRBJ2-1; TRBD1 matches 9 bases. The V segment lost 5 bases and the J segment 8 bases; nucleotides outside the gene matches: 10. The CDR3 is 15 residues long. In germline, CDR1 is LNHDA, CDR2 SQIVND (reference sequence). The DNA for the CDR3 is TGTGCCAGTAGTCGTCTGGGACAGGGTAGCGATGAGCAGTTCTTC. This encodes CASSRLGQGSDEQFF. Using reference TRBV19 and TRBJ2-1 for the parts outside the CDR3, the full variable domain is DGGITQSPKYLFRKEGQNVTLSCEQNLNHDAMYWYRQDPGQGLRLIYYSQIVNDFQKGDIAEGYSVSREKKESFPLTVTSAQKNPTAFYLCASSRLGQGSDEQFFGPGTRLTVL.

CDR3 DNA: TGCGCCAGCAGCGAGACCCGGGACAGGGTAGCTTTCTTT. The encoded protein is CASSETRDRVAFF. The chain couples TRBV5-1 to TRBJ1-1; 9 nucleotides match TRBD1. The V gene end was trimmed by 4 bases and the J gene end by 10 bases; junction bases not matched to a gene: 8. The CDR3 totals 13 residues. CDR1 and CDR2 from the germline V gene are SGHRS and YFSETQ.

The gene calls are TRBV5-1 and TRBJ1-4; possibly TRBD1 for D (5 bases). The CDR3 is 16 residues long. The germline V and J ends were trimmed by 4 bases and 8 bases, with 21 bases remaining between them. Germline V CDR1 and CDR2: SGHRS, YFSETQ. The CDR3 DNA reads TGCGCCAGCAGCCCCGCGGGTGGGACTACGGGGGAAAAACTGTTTTTT. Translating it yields CASSPAGGTTGEKLFF.

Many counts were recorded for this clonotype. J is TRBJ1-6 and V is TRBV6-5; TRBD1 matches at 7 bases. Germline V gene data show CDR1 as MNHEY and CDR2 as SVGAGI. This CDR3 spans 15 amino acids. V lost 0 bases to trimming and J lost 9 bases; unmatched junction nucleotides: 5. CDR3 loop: CASSYSFQGGSPLHF. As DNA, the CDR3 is TGTGCCAGCAGTTACTCGTTTCAGGGGGGTTCACCCCTCCACTTT.

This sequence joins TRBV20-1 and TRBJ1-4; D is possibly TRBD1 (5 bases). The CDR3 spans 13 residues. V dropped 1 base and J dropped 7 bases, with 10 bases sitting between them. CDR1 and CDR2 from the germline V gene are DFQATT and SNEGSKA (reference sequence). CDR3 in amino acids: CSARVGVSEKLFF. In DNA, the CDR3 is TGCAGTGCTAGAGTGGGGGTGTCTGAAAAACTGTTTTTT.

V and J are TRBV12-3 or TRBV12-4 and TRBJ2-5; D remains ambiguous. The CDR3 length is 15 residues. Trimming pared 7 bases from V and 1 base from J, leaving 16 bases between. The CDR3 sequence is CASTPPGWFQETQYF. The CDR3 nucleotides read TGTGCCAGCACCCCCCCCGGGTGGTTCCAAGAGACCCAGTACTTC.

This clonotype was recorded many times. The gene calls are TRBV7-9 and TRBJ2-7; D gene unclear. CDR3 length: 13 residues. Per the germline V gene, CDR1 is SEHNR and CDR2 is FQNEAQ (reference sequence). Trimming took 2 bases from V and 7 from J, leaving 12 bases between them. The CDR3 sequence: CASSLRQSGEQYF. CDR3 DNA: TGTGCCAGCAGCTTACGGCAGTCTGGGGAGCAGTACTTC.

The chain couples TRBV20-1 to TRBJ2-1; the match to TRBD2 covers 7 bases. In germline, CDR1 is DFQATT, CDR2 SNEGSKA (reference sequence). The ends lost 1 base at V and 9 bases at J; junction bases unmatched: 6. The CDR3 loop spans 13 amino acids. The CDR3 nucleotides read TGCAGTGCTAGAGGCGGGAGTGAAGGTGAGCAGTTCTTC. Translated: CSARGGSEGEQFF.

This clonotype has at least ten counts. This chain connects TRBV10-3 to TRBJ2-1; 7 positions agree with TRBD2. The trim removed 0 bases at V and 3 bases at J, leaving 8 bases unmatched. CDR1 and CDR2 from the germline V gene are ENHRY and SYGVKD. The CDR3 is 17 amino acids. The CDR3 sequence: CAISESGASGRYNEQFF. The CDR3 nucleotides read TGTGCCATCAGTGAGTCTGGGGCTAGCGGCCGCTACAATGAGCAGTTCTTC.